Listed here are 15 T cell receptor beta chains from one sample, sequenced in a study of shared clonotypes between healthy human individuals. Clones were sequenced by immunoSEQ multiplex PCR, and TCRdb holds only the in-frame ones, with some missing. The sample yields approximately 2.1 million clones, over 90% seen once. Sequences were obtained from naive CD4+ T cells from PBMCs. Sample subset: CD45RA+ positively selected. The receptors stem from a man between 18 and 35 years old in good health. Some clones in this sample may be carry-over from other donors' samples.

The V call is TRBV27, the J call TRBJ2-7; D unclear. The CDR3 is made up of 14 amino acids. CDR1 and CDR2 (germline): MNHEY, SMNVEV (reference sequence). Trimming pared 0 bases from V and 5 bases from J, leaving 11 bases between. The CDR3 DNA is TGTGCCAGCAGTTTATCGCGTCCCCCCGACGAGCAGTACTTC. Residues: CASSLSRPPDEQYF.

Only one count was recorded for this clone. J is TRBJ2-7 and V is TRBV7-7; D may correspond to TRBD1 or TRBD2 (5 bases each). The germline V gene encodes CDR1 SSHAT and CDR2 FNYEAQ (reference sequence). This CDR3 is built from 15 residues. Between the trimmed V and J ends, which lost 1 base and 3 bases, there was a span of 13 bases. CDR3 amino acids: CASSLGDGSYYEQYF. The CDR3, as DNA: TGTGCCAGCAGCTTAGGGGACGGCAGTTACTACGAGCAGTACTTC.

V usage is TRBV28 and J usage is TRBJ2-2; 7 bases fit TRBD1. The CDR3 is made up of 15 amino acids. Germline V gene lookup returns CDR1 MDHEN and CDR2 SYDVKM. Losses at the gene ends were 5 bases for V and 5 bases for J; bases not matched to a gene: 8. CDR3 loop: CASSRTGSLTGELFF. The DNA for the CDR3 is TGTGCCAGCAGTCGGACAGGTAGTTTGACCGGGGAGCTGTTTTTT.

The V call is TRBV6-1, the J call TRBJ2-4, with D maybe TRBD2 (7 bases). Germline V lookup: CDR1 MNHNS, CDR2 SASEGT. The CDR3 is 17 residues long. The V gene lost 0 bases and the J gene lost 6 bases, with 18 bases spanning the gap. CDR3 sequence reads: CASSEAWGRGTPNIQYF. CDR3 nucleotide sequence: TGTGCCAGCAGTGAAGCGTGGGGGAGGGGGACTCCAAACATTCAGTACTTC.

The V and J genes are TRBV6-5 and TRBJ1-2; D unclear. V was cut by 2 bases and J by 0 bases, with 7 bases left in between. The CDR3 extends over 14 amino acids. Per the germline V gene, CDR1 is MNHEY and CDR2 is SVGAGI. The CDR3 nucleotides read TGTGCCAGCAGTTACGCAGGACCTAACTATGGCTACACCTTC. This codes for CASSYAGPNYGYTF.

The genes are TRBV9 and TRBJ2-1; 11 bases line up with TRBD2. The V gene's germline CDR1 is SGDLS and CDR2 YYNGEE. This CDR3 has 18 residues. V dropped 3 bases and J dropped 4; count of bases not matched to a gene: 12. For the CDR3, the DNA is TGTGCCAGCAGCGCACGGGATAGCGGGAGGGCGAGATACAATGAGCAGTTCTTC. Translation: CASSARDSGRARYNEQFF.

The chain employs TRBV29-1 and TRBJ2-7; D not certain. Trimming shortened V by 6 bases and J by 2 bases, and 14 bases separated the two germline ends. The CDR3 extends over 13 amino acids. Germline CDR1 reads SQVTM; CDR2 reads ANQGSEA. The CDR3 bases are TGCAGCGTCGCCCGGGCCCGACCCTACGAGCAGTACTTC. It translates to CSVARARPYEQYF.

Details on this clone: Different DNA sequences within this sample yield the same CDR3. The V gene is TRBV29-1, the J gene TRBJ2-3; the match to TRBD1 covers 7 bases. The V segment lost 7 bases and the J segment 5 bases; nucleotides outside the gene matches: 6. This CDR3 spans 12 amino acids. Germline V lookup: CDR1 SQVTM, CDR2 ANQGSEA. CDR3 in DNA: TGCAGCGGTGAGGGGGCTGGAGATACGCAGTATTTT. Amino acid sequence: CSGEGAGDTQYF.

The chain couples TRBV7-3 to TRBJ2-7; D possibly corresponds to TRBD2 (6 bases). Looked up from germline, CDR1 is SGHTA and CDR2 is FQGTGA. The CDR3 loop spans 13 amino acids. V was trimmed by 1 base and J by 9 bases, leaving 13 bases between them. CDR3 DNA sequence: TGTGCCAGCAGCTTAATGGCGGGGCGGCTGCAGTACTTC. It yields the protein CASSLMAGRLQYF.

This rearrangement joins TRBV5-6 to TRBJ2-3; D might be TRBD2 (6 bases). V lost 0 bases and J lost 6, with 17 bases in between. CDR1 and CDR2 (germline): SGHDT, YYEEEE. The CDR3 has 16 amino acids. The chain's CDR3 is CASSLDWRGHWDTQYF. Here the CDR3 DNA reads TGTGCCAGCAGCTTGGATTGGCGGGGTCACTGGGATACGCAGTATTTT.

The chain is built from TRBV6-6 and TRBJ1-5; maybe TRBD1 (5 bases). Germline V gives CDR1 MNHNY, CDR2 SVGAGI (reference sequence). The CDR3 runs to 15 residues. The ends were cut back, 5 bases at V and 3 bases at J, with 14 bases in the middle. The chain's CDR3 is CASSPPGPNNQPQHF. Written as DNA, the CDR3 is TGTGCCAGCAGTCCCCCGGGGCCGAACAATCAGCCCCAGCATTTT.

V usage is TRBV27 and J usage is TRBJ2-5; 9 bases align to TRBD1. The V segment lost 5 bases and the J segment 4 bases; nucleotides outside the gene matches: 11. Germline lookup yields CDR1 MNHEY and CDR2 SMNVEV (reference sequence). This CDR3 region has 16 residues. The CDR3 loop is CASSLPRDRAPETQYF. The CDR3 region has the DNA TGTGCCAGCAGTCTGCCCAGGGACAGGGCTCCAGAGACCCAGTACTTC.

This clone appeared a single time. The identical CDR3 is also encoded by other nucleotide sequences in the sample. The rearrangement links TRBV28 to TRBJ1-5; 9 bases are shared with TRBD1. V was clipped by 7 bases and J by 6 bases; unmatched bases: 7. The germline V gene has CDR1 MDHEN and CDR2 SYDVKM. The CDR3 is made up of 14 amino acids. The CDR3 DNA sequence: TGTGCCAGCAAAACAGGGGGCGCGGGTCAGCCCCAGCATTTT. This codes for CASKTGGAGQPQHF.

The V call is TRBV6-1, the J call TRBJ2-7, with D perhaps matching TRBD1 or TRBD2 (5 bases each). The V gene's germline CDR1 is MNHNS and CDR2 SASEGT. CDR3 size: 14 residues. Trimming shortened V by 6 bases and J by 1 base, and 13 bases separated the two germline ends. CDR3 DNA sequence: TGTGCCAGCAGCCGAACGTGGGGGTCCTACGAGCAGTACTTC. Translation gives CASSRTWGSYEQYF.

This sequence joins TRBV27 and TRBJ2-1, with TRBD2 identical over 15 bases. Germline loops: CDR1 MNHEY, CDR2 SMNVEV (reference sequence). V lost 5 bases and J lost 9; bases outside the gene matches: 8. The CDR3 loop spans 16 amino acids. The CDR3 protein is CASSRPGLAGGFEQFF. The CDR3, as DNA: TGTGCCAGCAGTCGCCCGGGACTAGCGGGAGGATTTGAGCAGTTCTTC.